This note documents a single TCR beta chain sequence. This record belongs to a study of blood T cell repertoires in COVID-19. Profiled with immunoSEQ multiplex PCR; TCRdb holds only in-frame clones, not every one. The sample includes about 56,000 clones, 89% of them seen just once. The sequencing sample was made of peripheral blood. This receptor was identified in a human donor in a cohort sampled during active COVID-19.

The CDR3 sequence: CASSPQGEGYTF. The CDR3 DNA is TGCGCCAGCAGCCCACAGGGGGAGGGCTACACCTTC. V usage is TRBV5-1 and J usage is TRBJ1-2, with 8 bases matching TRBD1. V was clipped by 4 bases and J by 8 bases; unmatched bases: 4. CDR1 and CDR2 (germline): SGHRS, YFSETQ. The CDR3 is 12 residues long.